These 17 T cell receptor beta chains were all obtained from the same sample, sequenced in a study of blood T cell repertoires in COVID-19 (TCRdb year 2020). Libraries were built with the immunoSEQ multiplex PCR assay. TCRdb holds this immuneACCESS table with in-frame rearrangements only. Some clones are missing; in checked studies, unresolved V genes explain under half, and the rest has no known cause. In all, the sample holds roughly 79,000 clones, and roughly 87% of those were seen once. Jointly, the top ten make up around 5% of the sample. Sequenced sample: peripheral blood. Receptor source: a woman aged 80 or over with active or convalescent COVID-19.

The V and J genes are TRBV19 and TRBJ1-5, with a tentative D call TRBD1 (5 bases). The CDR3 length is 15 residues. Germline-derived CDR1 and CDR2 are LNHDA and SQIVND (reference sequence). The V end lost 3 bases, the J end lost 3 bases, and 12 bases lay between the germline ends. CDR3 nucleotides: TGTGCCAGTAGTATCAGGGCGTCTTTCAATCAGCCCCAGCATTTT. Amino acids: CASSIRASFNQPQHF.

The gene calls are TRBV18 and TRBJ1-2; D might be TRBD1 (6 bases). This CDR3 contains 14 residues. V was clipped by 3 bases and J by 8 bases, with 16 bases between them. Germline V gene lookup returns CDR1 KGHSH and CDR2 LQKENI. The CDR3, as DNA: TGTGCCAGCTCACCGGTGGCAGGGGCTGAGGGCTACACCTTC. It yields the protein CASSPVAGAEGYTF.

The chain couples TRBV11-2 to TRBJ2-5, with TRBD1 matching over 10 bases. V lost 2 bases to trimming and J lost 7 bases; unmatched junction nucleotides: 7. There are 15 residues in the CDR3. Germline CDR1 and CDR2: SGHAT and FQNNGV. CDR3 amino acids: CASSLRGQGLRTQYF. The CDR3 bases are TGTGCCAGCAGCTTACGGGGACAGGGGTTACGGACCCAGTACTTC. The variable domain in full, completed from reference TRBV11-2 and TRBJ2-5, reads EAGVAQSPRYKIIEKRQSVAFWCNPISGHATLYWYQQILGQGPKLLIQFQNNGVVDDSQLPKDRFSAERLKGVDSTLKIQPAKLEDSAVYLCASSLRGQGLRTQYFGPGTRLLVL.

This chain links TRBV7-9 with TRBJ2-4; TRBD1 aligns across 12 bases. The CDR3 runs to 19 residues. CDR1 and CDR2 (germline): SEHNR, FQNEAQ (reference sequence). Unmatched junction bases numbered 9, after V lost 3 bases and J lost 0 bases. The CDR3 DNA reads TGTGCCAGCAGCTTCTCCGGGACAGGGGGCCGGGGAGCCAAAAACATTCAGTACTTC. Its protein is CASSFSGTGGRGAKNIQYF.

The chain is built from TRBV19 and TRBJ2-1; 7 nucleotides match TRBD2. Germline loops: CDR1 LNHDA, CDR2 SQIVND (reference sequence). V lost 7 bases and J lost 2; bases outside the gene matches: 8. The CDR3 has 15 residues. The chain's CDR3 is CASTPGLAAYNEQFF. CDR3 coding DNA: TGTGCCAGTACCCCTGGGCTAGCGGCCTACAATGAGCAGTTCTTC. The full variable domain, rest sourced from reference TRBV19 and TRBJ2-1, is DGGITQSPKYLFRKEGQNVTLSCEQNLNHDAMYWYRQDPGQGLRLIYYSQIVNDFQKGDIAEGYSVSREKKESFPLTVTSAQKNPTAFYLCASTPGLAAYNEQFFGPGTRLTVL.

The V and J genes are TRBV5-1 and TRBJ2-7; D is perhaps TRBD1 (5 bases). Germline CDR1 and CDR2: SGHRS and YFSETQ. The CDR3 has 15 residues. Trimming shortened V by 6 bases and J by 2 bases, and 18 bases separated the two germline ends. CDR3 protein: CASTRSGNPTYEQYF. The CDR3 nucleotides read TGCGCCAGCACACGTTCAGGGAACCCGACCTACGAGCAGTACTTC.

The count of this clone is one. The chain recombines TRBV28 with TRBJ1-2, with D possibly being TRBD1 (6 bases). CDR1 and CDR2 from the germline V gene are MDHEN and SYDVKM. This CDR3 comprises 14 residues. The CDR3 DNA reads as TGTGCAACACCTCTTCCGGGACACCCAGGCGGCTACACCTTC. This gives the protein CATPLPGHPGGYTF.

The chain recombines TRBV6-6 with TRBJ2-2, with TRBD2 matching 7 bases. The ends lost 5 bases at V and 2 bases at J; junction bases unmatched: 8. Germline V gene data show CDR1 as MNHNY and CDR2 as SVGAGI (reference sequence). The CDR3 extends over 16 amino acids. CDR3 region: CASSRTGLPNTGELFF. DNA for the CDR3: TGTGCCAGCAGTCGAACGGGACTACCTAACACCGGGGAGCTGTTTTTT.

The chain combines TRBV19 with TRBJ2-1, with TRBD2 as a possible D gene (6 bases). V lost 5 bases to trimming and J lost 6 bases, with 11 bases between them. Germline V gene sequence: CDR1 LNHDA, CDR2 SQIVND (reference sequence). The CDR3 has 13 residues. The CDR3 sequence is CASSVGTANEQFF. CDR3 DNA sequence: TGTGCCAGTAGTGTCGGGACTGCCAATGAGCAGTTCTTC.

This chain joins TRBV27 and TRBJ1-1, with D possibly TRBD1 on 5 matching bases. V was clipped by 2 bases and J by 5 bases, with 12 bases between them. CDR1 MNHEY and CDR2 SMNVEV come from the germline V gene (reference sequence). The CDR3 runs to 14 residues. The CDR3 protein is CASSLKPGRTEAFF. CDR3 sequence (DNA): TGTGCCAGCAGTTTAAAGCCAGGGAGGACTGAAGCTTTCTTT.

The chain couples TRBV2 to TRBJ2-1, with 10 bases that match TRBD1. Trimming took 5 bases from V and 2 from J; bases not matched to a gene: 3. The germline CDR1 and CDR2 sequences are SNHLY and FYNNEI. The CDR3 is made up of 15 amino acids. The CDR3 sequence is CASSFGQGAYNEQFF. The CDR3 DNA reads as TGTGCCAGCAGTTTCGGACAGGGGGCCTACAATGAGCAGTTCTTC.

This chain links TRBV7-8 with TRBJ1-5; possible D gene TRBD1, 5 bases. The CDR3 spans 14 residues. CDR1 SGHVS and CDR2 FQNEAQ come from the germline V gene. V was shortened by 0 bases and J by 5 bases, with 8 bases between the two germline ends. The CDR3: CASSLAREYQPQHF. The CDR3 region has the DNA TGTGCCAGCAGCTTAGCCAGGGAATATCAGCCCCAGCATTTT.

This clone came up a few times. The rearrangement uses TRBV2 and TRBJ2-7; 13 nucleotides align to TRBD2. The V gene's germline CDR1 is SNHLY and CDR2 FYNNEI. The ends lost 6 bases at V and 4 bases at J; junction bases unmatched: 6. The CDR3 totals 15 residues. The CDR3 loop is CASRRTSGGQYEQYF. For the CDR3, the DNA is TGTGCCAGCAGAAGGACTAGCGGGGGTCAATACGAGCAGTACTTC.

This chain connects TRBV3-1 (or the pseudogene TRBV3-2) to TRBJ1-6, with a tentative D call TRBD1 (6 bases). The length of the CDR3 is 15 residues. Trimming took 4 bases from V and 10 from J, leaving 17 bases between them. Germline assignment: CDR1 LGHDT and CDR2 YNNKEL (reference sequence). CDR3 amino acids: CASSPTGSGESPLHF. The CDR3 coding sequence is TGTGCCAGCAGCCCCACAGGGAGCGGGGAGTCACCCCTCCACTTT.

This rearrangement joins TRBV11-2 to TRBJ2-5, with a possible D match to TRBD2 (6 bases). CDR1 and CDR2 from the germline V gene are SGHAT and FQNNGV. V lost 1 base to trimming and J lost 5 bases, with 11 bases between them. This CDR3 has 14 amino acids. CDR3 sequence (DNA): TGTGCCAGCAGCTTAGTGCGGGGTTTGGAGACCCAGTACTTC. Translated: CASSLVRGLETQYF.

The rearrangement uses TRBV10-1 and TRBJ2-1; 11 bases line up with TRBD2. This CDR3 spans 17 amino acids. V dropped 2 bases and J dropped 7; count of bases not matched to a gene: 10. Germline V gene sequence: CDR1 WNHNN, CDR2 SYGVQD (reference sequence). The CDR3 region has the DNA TGCGCCAGCAGTGAGCCGCTTAGCGGGAGGGCCCCTAATGAGCAGTTCTTC. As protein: CASSEPLSGRAPNEQFF.

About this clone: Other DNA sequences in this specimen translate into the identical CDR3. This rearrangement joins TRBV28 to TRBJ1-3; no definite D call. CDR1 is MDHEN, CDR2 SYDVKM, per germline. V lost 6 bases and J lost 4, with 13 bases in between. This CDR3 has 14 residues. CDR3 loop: CASSPGGSGNTIYF. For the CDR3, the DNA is TGTGCCAGCAGCCCGGGTGGATCGGGAAACACCATATATTTT.